A single sample gave rise to the 13 T cell receptor beta chains below, sequenced in a study of regulatory T cells in long-lasting Graves disease. Time point meaning: newly diagnosed GD, antithyroid drugs for less than 3 months. The authors made the TCR library using RNA they extracted from PBMCs. TCR beta libraries were built with iRepertoire HTBI primers and Arm-PCR of CDR3 regions. TCRdb called the multiplex PCR reads again in MiXCR, with one record for every CDR3 protein. The table lists approximately 560,000 distinct CDR3 sequences, about 16% of them singletons, with around 13% in the top ten. This same sample was also part of a study on T cells in Graves' hyperthyroidism and ophthalmopathy.

The input for sequencing was peripheral blood mononuclear cells (PBMCs), taken at new diagnosis, from a patient treated with antithyroid drugs. Receptors originate from a young man with Graves disease.

This chain's CDR3 is CASSKSVAGAPFF. CDR3 nucleotide sequence: TGTGCCAGTAGTAAGTCGGTAGCGGGAGCCCCGTTCTTC. The chain links TRBV19 to TRBJ2-1, with 9 nucleotides matching TRBD2. Germline CDR1 reads LNHDA; CDR2 reads SQIVND (reference sequence). V was pared by 4 bases and J by 15 bases, with 10 bases of the junction left unmatched. This CDR3 has 13 residues.

The sample holds a few counts of this clonotype. The V call is TRBV19, the J call TRBJ2-1; maybe TRBD1 (5 bases). This CDR3 is 13 amino acids long. V was shortened by 5 bases and J by 8 bases, with 13 bases between the two germline ends. Germline V gene lookup returns CDR1 LNHDA and CDR2 SQIVND (reference sequence). The DNA for the CDR3 is TGTGCCAGTAGTTTTCAAACCAGGGATGAGCAGTTCTTC. This encodes CASSFQTRDEQFF.

V is TRBV5-8 and J is TRBJ2-1; D possibly uses TRBD1 or TRBD2 (7 bases each). Between the trimmed V and J ends, which lost 1 base and 0 bases, there was a span of 14 bases. Germline-derived CDR1 and CDR2 are SGHTS and YDEGEE. The CDR3 contains 17 residues. The CDR3 here is CASSLLGRDSSYNEQFF. The CDR3 nucleotides are TGTGCCAGCAGCTTGTTAGGGAGGGACAGCTCCTACAATGAGCAGTTCTTC.

This clonotype was seen a handful of times. The J gene is TRBJ1-2, the V gene TRBV3-1; D call uncertain. This CDR3 spans 13 amino acids. Germline CDR1 and CDR2: LGHDT and YNNKEL (reference sequence). Trimming removed 4 bases from V and 3 bases from J, with 9 bases in between. CDR3 nucleotide sequence: TGTGCCAGCAGCCGTCTTGATCACTATGGCTACACCTTC. This sequence encodes CASSRLDHYGYTF. The complete variable domain, with remaining parts taken from reference TRBV3-1 and TRBJ1-2, reads DTAVSQTPKYLVTQMGNDKSIKCEQNLGHDTMYWYKQDSKKFLKIMFSYNNKELIINETVPNRFSPKSPDKAHLNLHINSLELGDSAVYFCASSRLDHYGYTFGSGTRLTVV.

This clonotype was seen ten or more times. V is TRBV2 and J is TRBJ1-5, with a weak D call TRBD1 (5 bases). Per germline, CDR1 SNHLY and CDR2 FYNNEI. The CDR3 contains 13 residues. The V end was cut by 6 bases, the J end by 7 bases, with 13 bases between. This chain's CDR3 is CASRTTQGQPQHF. Here the CDR3 DNA reads TGTGCCAGCAGGACTACCCAGGGCCAGCCCCAGCATTTT. The full variable domain, in which reference TRBV2 and TRBJ1-5 provide the parts outside the CDR3, is EPEVTQTPSHQVTQMGQEVILRCVPISNHLYFYWYRQILGQKVEFLVSFYNNEISEKSEIFDDQFSVERPDGSNFTLKIRSTKLEDSAMYFCASRTTQGQPQHFGDGTRLSIL.

This sequence joins TRBV6-1 and TRBJ2-1; D remains unclear. Per germline, CDR1 MNHNS and CDR2 SASEGT. V was shortened by 4 bases and J by 2 bases, with 3 bases between the two germline ends. The CDR3 runs 12 residues. The CDR3 here is CASSGPYNEQFF. In nucleotides, the CDR3 is TGTGCCAGCAGTGGCCCCTACAATGAGCAGTTCTTC.

This clonotype was seen a few times. The chain combines TRBV5-1 with TRBJ2-7, with 8 positions matching TRBD1. Germline CDR1 reads SGHRS; CDR2 reads YFSETQ. The CDR3 is 18 residues long. The J segment lost 2 bases and the V segment lost 0 bases, leaving 13 bases of the junction unmatched. CDR3 nucleotides: TGCGCCAGCAGCTTGGAGCCGTCGGCGTGGGACAGGCCCTACGAGCAGTACTTC. Translation gives CASSLEPSAWDRPYEQYF.

The sample holds many counts of this clonotype. The V call is TRBV20-1, the J call TRBJ2-3, with D possibly matching TRBD1 (5 bases). There are 14 residues in the CDR3. Germline V gene sequence: CDR1 DFQATT, CDR2 SNEGSKA (reference sequence). V gave up 3 bases and J gave up 6 bases, with 16 bases separating them. CDR3 residues: CSARSQGLVDTQYF. CDR3 DNA: TGCAGTGCTAGGTCGCAGGGTCTCGTGGATACGCAGTATTTT.

The rearrangement links TRBV4-1 to TRBJ1-1; possibly TRBD1 for D (6 bases). CDR1 MGHRA and CDR2 YSYEKL come from the germline V gene. Trimming took 5 bases from V and 0 from J, leaving 28 bases between them. This CDR3 spans 20 amino acids. CDR3 in DNA: TGCGCCAGCAGCTCCCTCGTTCCGCCAGGGGCAGACTATCTGAACACTGAAGCTTTCTTT. As protein: CASSSLVPPGADYLNTEAFF.

The rearrangement uses TRBV29-1 and TRBJ2-3; possibly TRBD1 for D (5 bases). Germline loops: CDR1 SQVTM, CDR2 ANQGSEA. This CDR3 spans 13 amino acids. V was clipped by 5 bases and J by 2 bases, with 11 bases between them. The CDR3 nucleotides read TGCAGCGTTCGCGGCAGGGTCACAGATACGCAGTATTTT. Translating it yields CSVRGRVTDTQYF.

This clonotype was observed a handful of times. This sequence joins TRBV6-1 and TRBJ1-5; D ambiguous. CDR3 length: 15 residues. Trimming took off 5 bases at V and 0 bases at J, with 11 bases between the two ends. In germline, CDR1 is MNHNS, CDR2 SASEGT. CDR3 sequence reads: CASSPADYSNQPQHF. Here the CDR3 DNA reads TGTGCCAGCAGTCCGGCGGATTATAGCAATCAGCCCCAGCATTTT.

The gene calls are TRBV4-1 and TRBJ2-1; either TRBD1 or TRBD2 may fit D (6 bases each). The CDR3 loop spans 16 amino acids. CDR1 and CDR2 from the germline V gene are MGHRA and YSYEKL. Trimming took off 3 bases at V and 7 bases at J, with 19 bases between the two ends. The CDR3 bases are TGCGCCAGCAGCCAGGGTCCTTTTGGGGGGCGAAATGAGCAGTTCTTC. It is translated as CASSQGPFGGRNEQFF.

This chain uses TRBV27 with TRBJ2-1; TRBD2 aligns across 9 bases. The length of the CDR3 is 14 residues. V lost 4 bases to trimming and J lost 5 bases; unmatched junction nucleotides: 3. Germline V gene data show CDR1 as MNHEY and CDR2 as SMNVEV (reference sequence). CDR3 amino acids: CASSYSGRDNEQFF. In DNA form, the CDR3 reads TGTGCCAGCAGTTATAGCGGGAGAGACAATGAGCAGTTCTTC.